Below, 26 T cell receptor beta chains from the same sample are listed, as sequenced in a study of CD8+CD57+ T cells in acquired aplastic anemia. TCR beta VDJ and CDR3 profiles were obtained from a genomic DNA template. TCRdb re-called the reads through MiXCR, storing one row per CDR3 protein. The sample lists some 180,000 distinct CDR3 sequences, nearly 65% occurring once. In patients chosen for sequencing, flow cytometry had shown CD8+CD57+ cell expansion. Sequenced input: sorted CD4+, CD8+, or CD8+CD57+ T cells (not recorded which) from PBMCs. Receptors were obtained from a human donor with aplastic anemia.

Here the CDR3 reads CASRERTVPGGYTF. For the CDR3, the DNA is TGTGCCAGTAGGGAACGGACAGTCCCGGGGGGCTACACCTTC. The V call is TRBV19, the J call TRBJ1-2, with D possibly TRBD1 on 6 matching bases. Trimming shortened V by 6 bases and J by 8 bases, and 19 bases separated the two germline ends. Germline V CDR1 and CDR2: LNHDA, SQIVND (reference sequence). The length of the CDR3 is 14 residues.

The V call is TRBV7-3, the J call TRBJ1-2; 8 bases are shared with TRBD1. V shed 5 bases and J 6 bases; nucleotides not matched to a gene: 11. The germline V gene has CDR1 SGHTA and CDR2 FQGTGA. The length of the CDR3 is 15 residues. CDR3 nucleotide sequence: TGTGCCAGCAGCGCCCGAGGACAGGGTCATAATGGCTACACCTTC. The encoded protein is CASSARGQGHNGYTF.

This clonotype was detected many times. The chain carries TRBV7-9 and TRBJ2-7; 7 bases agree with TRBD1. Germline V gene sequence: CDR1 SEHNR, CDR2 FQNEAQ (reference sequence). V lost 5 bases and J lost 2; bases outside the gene matches: 6. CDR3 length: 14 amino acids. The CDR3 DNA reads TGTGCCAGCAGCCCGGGACAGCATGCCTACGAGCAGTACTTC. It encodes CASSPGQHAYEQYF.

V gene TRBV15 combines with J gene TRBJ2-3; 10 bases map to TRBD2. V lost 0 bases, J lost 8 bases, and 8 bases stayed unmatched. The CDR3 runs to 16 residues. Germline-derived CDR1 and CDR2 are LNHNV and YYDKDF (reference sequence). The CDR3 protein is CATSRDLAGGRGTQYF. Here the CDR3 DNA reads TGTGCCACCAGCAGAGATTTAGCGGGAGGAAGGGGTACGCAGTATTTT.

This clonotype has just one count. The CDR3 protein is CASRQGIGGANVLTF. The CDR3, as DNA: TGTGCCAGCAGACAGGGGATTGGTGGGGCCAACGTCCTGACTTTC. The gene calls are TRBV2 and TRBJ2-6; TRBD1 agrees at 7 bases. Germline V gene lookup returns CDR1 SNHLY and CDR2 FYNNEI. CDR3 size: 15 residues. V lost 6 bases to trimming and J lost 3 bases; unmatched junction nucleotides: 5.

The CDR3 loop is CASSWTWATNEKLFF. The CDR3 DNA reads as TGTGCCAGCAGCTGGACCTGGGCAACTAATGAAAAACTGTTTTTT. The chain joins TRBV7-8 to TRBJ1-4; D is uncertain. Germline V gives CDR1 SGHVS, CDR2 FQNEAQ. The CDR3 is made up of 15 amino acids. Trimming removed 4 bases from V and 0 bases from J, with 9 bases in between.

This clonotype was found many times. The chain is built from TRBV12-1 and TRBJ2-7; TRBD1, the table's D call, was not compared with the DNA. TRBV12-1 is listed as a pseudogene. There are 14 residues in the CDR3. The CDR3: CASSLWDRGREQYF. The CDR3 region has the DNA TGTGCCAGCAGCTTGTGGGACAGGGGTCGCGAGCAGTACTTC.

This clonotype was recorded many times. The V and J genes are TRBV7-2 and TRBJ2-3, with 9 bases aligning to TRBD2. This CDR3 contains 19 residues. CDR1 and CDR2 from the germline V gene are SGHTA and FQGNSA. J gave up 4 bases and V 3 bases, and 17 bases lay outside the gene matches. The CDR3 sequence: CASSFPKSASGVRADTQYF. For the CDR3, the DNA is TGTGCCAGCAGCTTCCCGAAGTCGGCTAGCGGGGTGAGGGCAGATACGCAGTATTTT.

This chain links TRBV25-1 with TRBJ2-1, with 9 bases that match TRBD2. V lost 2 bases and J lost 5; bases outside the gene matches: 4. The CDR3 totals 15 residues. The germline CDR1 and CDR2 sequences are MGHDK and SYGVNS. The CDR3 bases are TGTGCCAGCAGTGAAAGGGCTAGCGGGGACAATGAGCAGTTCTTC. Its translation is CASSERASGDNEQFF.

The chain uses TRBV20-1 and TRBJ1-6; D perhaps matches TRBD1 (6 bases). Trimming removed 3 bases at V and 8 bases at J, with 20 bases between. Per the germline V gene, CDR1 is DFQATT and CDR2 is SNEGSKA (reference sequence). The CDR3 extends over 16 amino acids. CDR3 amino acids: CSASQRQARLDSPLHF. In nucleotides, the CDR3 is TGCAGTGCTAGCCAACGACAGGCCCGGTTGGATTCACCCCTCCACTTT.

V and J are TRBV24-1 and TRBJ2-1, with a possible D match to TRBD1 (6 bases). Per the germline V gene, CDR1 is KGHDR and CDR2 is SFDVKD. The CDR3 runs 15 residues. V was clipped by 2 bases and J by 6 bases, with 13 bases between them. CDR3 residues: CATSDSLDRPNEQFF. The DNA of the CDR3 is TGTGCCACCAGTGATTCTCTGGACAGACCCAATGAGCAGTTCTTC.

This clonotype was recorded many times. The V and J genes are TRBV6-5 and TRBJ1-6, with 9 bases that match TRBD1. This CDR3 has 14 residues. Losses at the gene ends were 6 bases for V and 9 bases for J; bases not matched to a gene: 6. Germline V gene lookup returns CDR1 MNHEY and CDR2 SVGAGI. The CDR3 spells CASRRTGVLSPLHF. In DNA, the CDR3 is TGTGCCAGCAGGCGGACAGGGGTCCTTTCACCCCTCCACTTT.

The chain is built from TRBV20-1 and TRBJ2-3; TRBD2 is a possible D gene (6 bases). The CDR3 runs 14 residues. From germline, CDR1 is DFQATT and CDR2 SNEGSKA (reference sequence). V was shortened by 2 bases and J by 2 bases, with 11 bases between the two germline ends. DNA of the CDR3: TGCAGTGCTAGAAAGGTAGCGGCCACAGATACGCAGTATTTT. Its protein is CSARKVAATDTQYF.

The chain links TRBV20-1 to TRBJ1-2, with 7 bases identical to TRBD1. CDR3 length equals 14 residues. The V segment lost 1 base and the J segment 4 bases; nucleotides outside the gene matches: 6. From germline, CDR1 is DFQATT and CDR2 SNEGSKA (reference sequence). CDR3 protein: CSARVPGQLYGYTF. CDR3 sequence (DNA): TGCAGTGCTAGAGTTCCGGGACAGCTCTATGGCTACACCTTC.

This rearrangement joins TRBV24-1 to TRBJ2-3, with 10 bases matching TRBD2. Germline V gives CDR1 KGHDR, CDR2 SFDVKD. The CDR3 length is 16 residues. V lost 4 bases to trimming and J lost 4 bases; unmatched junction nucleotides: 7. CDR3 DNA: TGTGCCACCAGTGACACGGGACTAGCGAGGTCAGATACGCAGTATTTT. It translates to CATSDTGLARSDTQYF.

Points on this clonotype: This may be a read error: a much more frequent sequence differs by one nucleotide. The rearrangement joins TRBV6-6 to TRBJ1-2; the D is unclear. V lost 0 bases and J lost 7, with 15 bases in between. The length of the CDR3 is 15 residues. In germline, CDR1 is MNHNY, CDR2 SVGAGI (reference sequence). The CDR3 coding sequence is TGTGCCAGCAGTTACTCCCCCGAGAGCTTCTGTGGCTACACCTTC. Protein sequence: CASSYSPESFCGYTF.

The chain links TRBV5-1 to TRBJ2-6; D gene ambiguous. Germline V lookup: CDR1 SGHRS, CDR2 YFSETQ. V was cut by 5 bases and J by 4 bases, with 16 bases left in between. The CDR3 length is 16 residues. The CDR3 sequence: CASSAGEASGANVLTF. CDR3 in DNA: TGCGCCAGCAGTGCAGGAGAAGCCTCCGGGGCCAACGTCCTGACTTTC.

The chain is built from TRBV6-1 and TRBJ1-5; 10 bases line up with TRBD1. V lost 1 base to trimming and J lost 2 bases; unmatched junction nucleotides: 8. From germline, CDR1 is MNHNS and CDR2 SASEGT. There are 18 residues in the CDR3. The CDR3 protein is CASSEGGQGGEGNQPQHF. CDR3 nucleotides: TGTGCCAGCAGTGAAGGAGGACAGGGGGGCGAGGGCAATCAGCCCCAGCATTTT.

This clonotype has a handful of counts. It is likely a read error, because the conserved phenylalanine at the end of the CDR3 is missing. The rearrangement joins TRBV27 to TRBJ2-7, with D tentatively TRBD2 (5 bases). In germline, CDR1 is MNHEY, CDR2 SMNVEV (reference sequence). This CDR3 is built from 14 residues. The V end lost 5 bases, the J end lost 1 base, and 12 bases lay between the germline ends. The chain's CDR3 is CASSVSGESYEQYS. For the CDR3, the DNA is TGTGCCAGCAGTGTTTCCGGGGAATCCTACGAGCAGTACTCC.

The rearrangement links TRBV7-9 to TRBJ1-1; D is ambiguous. The CDR3 totals 16 residues. Between the trimmed V and J ends, which lost 2 bases and 1 base, there was a span of 14 bases. Germline V gene data show CDR1 as SEHNR and CDR2 as FQNEAQ (reference sequence). This CDR3 reads CASSLNYGLTNTEAFF. The CDR3 DNA is TGTGCCAGCAGCTTAAACTACGGACTGACGAACACTGAAGCTTTCTTT.

J is TRBJ1-4 and V is TRBV29-1; D is perhaps TRBD1 (5 bases). Germline V gene data show CDR1 as SQVTM and CDR2 as ANQGSEA. Trimming took off 4 bases at V and 0 bases at J, with 12 bases between the two ends. The CDR3 covers 15 residues. In DNA, the CDR3 is TGCAGCGTTGTAGGCGGGACTGCAACTAATGAAAAACTGTTTTTT. Its translation: CSVVGGTATNEKLFF.

Turning to this clonotype: A much larger clone sits a single nucleotide away, making a read error possible. The rearrangement uses TRBV2 and TRBJ2-7; either TRBD1 or TRBD2 may fit D (5 bases each). Trimming removed 5 bases at V and 4 bases at J, with 18 bases between. Per germline, CDR1 SNHLY and CDR2 FYNNEI. The CDR3 spans 15 residues. The CDR3 nucleotides read TGTGCCAGCAGTTACTCGGGGCAGGGCAGGTACGAGCAGTACTTC. Its protein product is CASSYSGQGRYEQYF.

The rearrangement joins TRBV20-1 to TRBJ1-1; D is unclear. V dropped 5 bases and J dropped 4 bases, with 11 bases sitting between them. Germline CDR1 reads DFQATT; CDR2 reads SNEGSKA (reference sequence). CDR3 length: 12 amino acids. The CDR3, as DNA: TGCAGTGCTGAGCCCGAAAGCACTGAAGCTTTCTTT. The encoded protein is CSAEPESTEAFF.

Turning to this clonotype: As the CDR3 is not closed by the conserved phenylalanine or tryptophan, this likely results from a read error. The chain is built from TRBV7-6 and TRBJ2-7; 9 bases are shared with TRBD1. Germline V lookup: CDR1 SGHVS, CDR2 FNYEAQ. The CDR3 has 14 residues. V trimming: 5 bases; J trimming: 7 bases; junction bases outside the gene matches: 9. The CDR3 loop is CASSIRTGDEEQYL. The CDR3 nucleotides read TGTGCCAGCAGCATCAGGACAGGGGATGAGGAGCAGTACCTC.

This clonotype was counted ten times or more. The rearrangement uses TRBV19 and TRBJ1-2; D might be TRBD1 (6 bases). Germline CDR1 LNHDA, CDR2 SQIVND (reference sequence). CDR3 length equals 17 residues. V gave up 9 bases and J gave up 1 base, with 24 bases separating them. The CDR3 sequence: CASGSLSPLDSNYGYTF. The CDR3 region has the DNA TGTGCCAGCGGATCCTTGTCTCCCTTGGACAGTAACTATGGCTACACCTTC.

The chain has TRBV19 and TRBJ1-5; D remains unclear. The V gene lost 5 bases and the J gene lost 5 bases, with 10 bases spanning the gap. The CDR3 length is 13 residues. Looked up from germline, CDR1 is LNHDA and CDR2 is SQIVND (reference sequence). The chain's CDR3 is CASSWEPDQPQHF. As DNA, the CDR3 is TGTGCCAGTAGTTGGGAGCCGGATCAGCCCCAGCATTTT.